This TCR beta chain originates from a study of cytomegalovirus exposure and HLA in healthy donors. The study drew the donors from its roughly 110-subject validation cohort, separate from the approximately 700-subject first cohort. As concerns this clone: Its antigen remains unidentified.

The length of the CDR3 is 15 residues. Germline CDR1 is SGHTS and CDR2 is YDEGEE. J gave up 8 bases and V 0 bases, and 7 bases lay outside the gene matches. Broader study findings: The study flagged about 150 TCR beta chains as cytomegalovirus-associated. The tendency of first-cohort TCR clusters to co-occur in the 90 to 150 validation repertoires emerged from a later analysis.

The repertoire was sequenced with immunoSEQ multiplex PCR; TCRdb's copy has only in-frame clones and lacks some. The table shows about 160,000 clones, with roughly nine tenths occurring only once. The receptor's source is a woman between 25 and 40 years old in good health and CMV-seronegative. This chain uses TRBV5-8 with TRBJ2-5; 10 bases fit TRBD2. Material: PBMCs. DNA for the CDR3: TGTGCCAGCAGCTTGGGCACTAGCGGGGTGGAAACCCAGTACTTC. Its translation is CASSLGTSGVETQYF. Based on the CDR3 plus reference TRBV5-8 and TRBJ2-5, the full variable domain is EAGVTQSPTHLIKTRGQQATLRCSPISGHTSVYWYQQALGLGLQFLLWYDEGEERNRGNFPPRFSGRQFPNYSSELNVNALELEDSALYLCASSLGTSGVETQYFGPGTRLLVL.